Presented here are 9 T cell receptor beta chains from one specimen sequenced in a study of metastatic and nonmetastatic thyroid tumors. MiXCR re-clonotyped the PCR reads for TCRdb. Here the sample spans 30,000 to 40,000 clones, over 15% being singletons. Each patient came to thyroid surgery without any prior treatment (of any kind). Sequenced material: blood. These TCRs come from a male donor with papillary thyroid cancer or a benign thyroid nodule (not recorded which). Some clones in this sample may be carry-over from other donors' samples.

The chain couples TRBV5-1 to TRBJ1-4; D is possibly TRBD1 (5 bases). The V gene lost 0 bases and the J gene lost 7 bases, with 10 bases spanning the gap. The CDR3 is made up of 14 amino acids. The germline V gene has CDR1 SGHRS and CDR2 YFSETQ. CDR3 DNA sequence: TGCGCCAGCAGCTTGGGACAGCCTAGTGAAAAACTGTTTTTT. As protein: CASSLGQPSEKLFF.

About this clone: Sequence at one end of the junction differs from germline and may be a read error. The CDR3 loop is CASSASDLGNEQFF. CDR3 coding DNA: TGTGCCAGCAGCGCGAGCGATCTGGGTAATGAGCAGTTTTTC. This sequence joins TRBV9 and TRBJ2-1, with D hard to call. The CDR3 loop spans 14 amino acids. CDR1 is SGDLS and CDR2 is YYNGEE in the germline V gene. Filled out from reference TRBV9 and TRBJ2-1, the complete variable domain reads DSGVTQTPKHLITATGQRVTLRCSPRSGDLSVYWYQQSLDQGLQFLIQYYNGEERAKGNILERFSAQQFPDLHSELNLSSLELGDSALYFCASSASDLGNEQFFGPGTRLTVL.

This chain joins TRBV5-1 and TRBJ2-5; maybe TRBD1 (6 bases). Germline V lookup: CDR1 SGHRS, CDR2 YFSETQ. V dropped 1 base and J dropped 5 bases, with 15 bases sitting between them. CDR3 length: 15 amino acids. The CDR3 sequence is CASSLRPSGVETQYF. CDR3 coding DNA: TGCGCCAGCAGCTTGCGCCCCTCAGGGGTCGAGACCCAGTACTTC.

This clone turned up a few times. V gene TRBV10-1 combines with J gene TRBJ2-2; the D is unclear. The CDR3 is made up of 11 amino acids. Germline V CDR1 and CDR2: WNHNN, SYGVQD (reference sequence). CDR3: CARRNTGELFF. The CDR3 DNA reads TGCGCAAGAAGAAACACCGGGGAGCTGTTTTTT.

In its sample, this clone was seen a few times. This sample includes further DNA sequences coding for the same CDR3. The chain recombines TRBV27 with TRBJ2-3; 14 bases are shared with TRBD2. CDR3 size: 16 residues. V gave up 4 bases and J gave up 3 bases; unmatched junction bases: 3. Germline loops: CDR1 MNHEY, CDR2 SMNVEV (reference sequence). The CDR3 DNA reads as TGTGCCAGCAGTTCCCGACTAGCGGGAGGGACAGATACGCAGTATTTT. Protein sequence: CASSSRLAGGTDTQYF.

The V and J genes are TRBV11-3 and TRBJ2-3, with D tentatively TRBD2 (6 bases). This CDR3 has 15 amino acids. Germline V gives CDR1 SGHNT, CDR2 YENEEA. V shed 0 bases and J shed 0 bases, with 7 bases lying between them. This chain's CDR3 is CASSLEGRSTDTQYF. For the CDR3, the DNA is TGTGCCAGCAGCTTAGAAGGGAGGAGCACAGATACGCAGTATTTT.

This clone was counted ten times or more. The chain combines TRBV25-1 with TRBJ2-1; TRBD1 aligns across 8 bases. With V trimmed by 5 bases and J by 10 bases, 22 bases remained unmatched. The CDR3 consists of 18 residues. Germline V gives CDR1 MGHDK, CDR2 SYGVNS. The CDR3 is CASSLVGYGQGGREEQFF. The CDR3 DNA sequence: TGTGCCAGCAGTCTGGTGGGTTATGGACAGGGCGGGCGGGAAGAGCAGTTCTTC.

The chain joins TRBV28 to TRBJ1-1; 9 bases line up with TRBD1. J gave up 8 bases and V 5 bases, and 6 bases lay outside the gene matches. This CDR3 has 13 residues. Germline-derived CDR1 and CDR2 are MDHEN and SYDVKM. Here the CDR3 reads CASSQLGQGEAFF. CDR3 DNA: TGTGCCAGCAGTCAATTAGGACAGGGGGAAGCTTTCTTT.

This clone was counted only a few times. V and J are TRBV6-1 and TRBJ2-3, with D maybe TRBD1 (6 bases). This CDR3 is built from 15 residues. Germline CDR1 reads MNHNS; CDR2 reads SASEGT. V was cut by 7 bases and J by 6 bases, with 20 bases left in between. CDR3 in DNA: TGTGCCAGCACCCCCACCACAGGGCTCCGGGATACGCAGTATTTT. This codes for CASTPTTGLRDTQYF.